The 27 T cell receptor beta chains listed next were all sequenced from one sample in a study of T-cell memory formation after mild COVID-19. A single record per CDR3 protein comes from TCRdb applying MiXCR to the 5' RACE reads. Among some 350,000 distinct CDR3 sequences listed, 13% were seen once. The sample taken for sequencing was PBMCs or a T cell subset sorted from them (not recorded which). The origin of the receptors is a man younger than 35 who had mild COVID-19 (a few samples of this study predate the infection). Cell type and time point are not known.

This chain connects TRBV25-1 to TRBJ1-1; the D is unclear. The CDR3 spans 13 residues. V was shortened by 3 bases and J by 4 bases, with 9 bases between the two germline ends. CDR1 and CDR2 from the germline V gene are MGHDK and SYGVNS. CDR3 residues: CASSEGRSTEAFF. The CDR3 DNA is TGTGCCAGCAGTGAGGGTCGCAGCACTGAAGCTTTCTTT.

The chain carries TRBV28 and TRBJ1-1; TRBD1 might be the D (5 bases). This CDR3 has 14 residues. Trimming stripped 4 bases from V and 2 bases from J, with 11 bases between. Germline-derived CDR1 and CDR2 are MDHEN and SYDVKM. The CDR3 is CASSSIGENTEAFF. The CDR3 nucleotides read TGTGCCAGCAGTTCTATAGGGGAAAACACTGAAGCTTTCTTT.

A few counts support this clonotype. This sequence joins TRBV6-5 and TRBJ1-2; weak D call: TRBD1 (5 bases). The CDR3 has 12 amino acids. Trimming removed 8 bases from V and 4 bases from J, with 11 bases in between. The germline V gene has CDR1 MNHEY and CDR2 SVGAGI. The CDR3 DNA reads as TGTGCCAGCGCCGGGGGAGGCTATGGCTACACCTTC. Protein: CASAGGGYGYTF.

This clonotype was found many times. This rearrangement joins TRBV7-9 to TRBJ2-3; D unresolved. The CDR3 runs 14 residues. Germline CDR1 is SEHNR and CDR2 is FQNEAQ (reference sequence). The V gene lost 5 bases and the J gene lost 0 bases, with 9 bases spanning the gap. As DNA, the CDR3 is TGTGCCAGCAGCCGACCTATTAGCACAGATACGCAGTATTTT. It translates to CASSRPISTDTQYF.

In this sample, this clonotype turned up a few times. This chain links TRBV7-8 with TRBJ1-2, with D possibly being TRBD1 (6 bases). Germline values: CDR1 SGHVS, CDR2 FQNEAQ. V was cut by 1 base and J by 0 bases, with 12 bases left in between. CDR3 size: 16 residues. In DNA, the CDR3 is TGTGCCAGCAGCTTAGGGCCAACAGGGACTAACTATGGCTACACCTTC. This encodes CASSLGPTGTNYGYTF.

This chain joins TRBV4-3 and TRBJ1-1, with D possibly TRBD1 on 5 matching bases. CDR1 LGHNA and CDR2 YSLEER come from the germline V gene. The CDR3 length is 11 residues. V lost 3 bases, J lost 6 bases, and 5 bases lay in between. CDR3 protein: CASSQGPEAFF. The CDR3 coding sequence is TGCGCCAGCAGCCAGGGACCTGAAGCTTTCTTT.

In its sample, this clonotype was seen a few times. The chain couples TRBV19 to TRBJ2-1, with D hard to call. The CDR3 covers 13 residues. The V and J ends lost 6 bases and 9 bases respectively, with 15 bases between them. Germline CDR1 is LNHDA and CDR2 is SQIVND (reference sequence). This CDR3 reads CASRWHEVGEQFF. The DNA of the CDR3 is TGTGCCAGTAGATGGCACGAAGTGGGTGAGCAGTTCTTC. Full variable domain (missing parts from reference TRBV19 and TRBJ2-1): DGGITQSPKYLFRKEGQNVTLSCEQNLNHDAMYWYRQDPGQGLRLIYYSQIVNDFQKGDIAEGYSVSREKKESFPLTVTSAQKNPTAFYLCASRWHEVGEQFFGPGTRLTVL.

There are many counts of this clonotype. The V and J genes are TRBV20-1 and TRBJ2-3; D might be TRBD1 or TRBD2, each matching 6 bases. Germline V gene sequence: CDR1 DFQATT, CDR2 SNEGSKA (reference sequence). V was pared by 3 bases and J by 5 bases, with 12 bases between. This CDR3 spans 13 amino acids. The CDR3 loop reads CSASTGARDTQYF. The CDR3 bases are TGCAGTGCTAGTACGGGGGCACGAGATACGCAGTATTTT.

This clonotype appeared many times. This chain connects TRBV6-2 or TRBV6-3 to TRBJ2-2; D uncertain. V was trimmed by 4 bases and J by 1 base, leaving 7 bases between them. The CDR3 consists of 14 residues. Germline loops: CDR1 MNHEY, CDR2 SVGEGT. The CDR3 DNA reads TGTGCCAGCAGTTGGGTCGGGAACACCGGGGAGCTGTTTTTT. Encoded protein: CASSWVGNTGELFF.

The chain links TRBV6-5 to TRBJ1-5; D may be TRBD1 (5 bases). The length of the CDR3 is 14 residues. Trimming cost V 6 bases and J 4 bases, with 13 bases left between them. Germline loops: CDR1 MNHEY, CDR2 SVGAGI. For the CDR3, the DNA is TGTGCCAGCAGCCGGGACGGATCAAATCAGCCCCAGCATTTT. Protein product: CASSRDGSNQPQHF.

This clonotype was seen many times. The chain couples TRBV25-1 to TRBJ2-5, with 7 bases identical to TRBD2. The germline V gene has CDR1 MGHDK and CDR2 SYGVNS. The junction had 8 bases not matched to a gene; V was cut back by 3 bases and J by 4 bases. This CDR3 region has 15 residues. CDR3 in amino acids: CASSEIYGGGETQYF. CDR3 nucleotides: TGTGCCAGCAGTGAGATCTATGGGGGGGGAGAGACCCAGTACTTC.

V and J are TRBV4-1 and TRBJ2-5; possibly TRBD2 for D (5 bases). Trimming cost V 1 base and J 5 bases, with 14 bases left between them. Germline V gives CDR1 MGHRA, CDR2 YSYEKL. CDR3 size: 15 residues. The CDR3 sequence: CASSQVGSGKETQYF. Written as DNA, the CDR3 is TGCGCCAGCAGCCAAGTTGGATCGGGAAAGGAGACCCAGTACTTC.

This clonotype showed up many times. The chain combines TRBV24-1 with TRBJ2-5; the match to TRBD2 covers 12 bases. V was pared by 3 bases and J by 2 bases, with 3 bases of the junction left unmatched. This CDR3 is built from 16 residues. Per the germline V gene, CDR1 is KGHDR and CDR2 is SFDVKD. The CDR3 here is CATSDPTSGRQETQYF. CDR3 bases: TGTGCCACCAGTGATCCGACTAGCGGGAGACAAGAGACCCAGTACTTC.

This clonotype was seen a few times. The CDR3 here is CASSLAPEEKLFF. CDR3 nucleotide sequence: TGCGCCAGCAGCTTGGCCCCGGAGGAAAAACTGTTTTTT. The chain carries TRBV5-1 and TRBJ1-4; no reliable D call. The CDR3 sequence is 13 residues long. The germline gives CDR1 SGHRS, CDR2 YFSETQ. V lost 0 bases and J lost 8, with 8 bases in between.

The rearrangement uses TRBV4-1 and TRBJ1-4; D gene ambiguous. The CDR3 extends over 13 amino acids. Trimming shortened V by 1 base and J by 8 bases, and 8 bases separated the two germline ends. Per the germline V gene, CDR1 is MGHRA and CDR2 is YSYEKL. The CDR3 DNA follows: TGCGCCAGCAGCCAAGTCCGGGAGGAAAAACTGTTTTTT. Amino acid sequence: CASSQVREEKLFF.

The chain uses TRBV12-3 or TRBV12-4 and TRBJ2-1; 10 bases map to TRBD2. V shed 1 base and J 7 bases; nucleotides not matched to a gene: 7. CDR3 length equals 16 residues. The CDR3 bases are TGTGCCAGCAGTTTAGGGCTAGCGGGGGTGGGGAATGAGCAGTTCTTC. It yields the protein CASSLGLAGVGNEQFF.

This clonotype has just a few counts. The chain uses TRBV7-2 and TRBJ2-5, with 13 bases aligning to TRBD2. Germline loops: CDR1 SGHTA, CDR2 FQGNSA. The CDR3 covers 15 residues. V trimming: 5 bases; J trimming: 6 bases; junction bases outside the gene matches: 6. In nucleotides, the CDR3 is TGTGCCAGCAGCCTAACTAGCGGGGGGGCCCAGACCCAGTACTTC. Its translation: CASSLTSGGAQTQYF.

The V and J genes are TRBV27 and TRBJ2-5; no reliable D call. The germline gives CDR1 MNHEY, CDR2 SMNVEV (reference sequence). V was pared by 5 bases and J by 2 bases, with 9 bases between. This CDR3 has 13 residues. CDR3 in DNA: TGTGCCAGCAGTCAAACAAAGCAAGAGACCCAGTACTTC. This gives the protein CASSQTKQETQYF.

This chain connects TRBV12-3 or TRBV12-4 to TRBJ2-5, with no clear D. The CDR3 covers 14 residues. The ends were cut back, 3 bases at V and 3 bases at J, with 11 bases in the middle. The CDR3 protein is CASSFSEYEETQYF. The CDR3 coding sequence is TGTGCCAGCAGTTTTTCGGAGTACGAAGAGACCCAGTACTTC.

A note on this clonotype: A junction boundary mismatches the germline segment, possibly from a read error. The genes are TRBV7-7 and TRBJ2-1; D may be TRBD1 (6 bases). The length of the CDR3 is 15 residues. The V gene's germline CDR1 is SSHAT and CDR2 FNYEAQ (reference sequence). The CDR3 spells CASSLIQGRNNEQFF. CDR3 nucleotides: TGTGCTAGCAGCTTAATCCAGGGGCGCAACAATGAGCAGTTCTTC.

This CDR3 reads CASSLVLGQGLDGYTF. CDR3 DNA sequence: TGCGCCAGCAGCTTGGTTCTAGGACAGGGGCTTGATGGCTACACCTTC. This rearrangement joins TRBV5-1 to TRBJ1-2; TRBD1 matches at 9 bases. Germline-derived CDR1 and CDR2 are SGHRS and YFSETQ. V lost 0 bases, J lost 6 bases, and 9 bases stayed unmatched. There are 16 residues in the CDR3. Combining the CDR3 with reference TRBV5-1 and TRBJ1-2 gives the whole variable domain KAGVTQTPRYLIKTRGQQVTLSCSPISGHRSVSWYQQTPGQGLQFLFEYFSETQRNKGNFPGRFSGRQFSNSRSEMNVSTLELGDSALYLCASSLVLGQGLDGYTFGSGTRLTVV.

The chain recombines TRBV18 with TRBJ1-1, with unresolved D. The CDR3 has 14 residues. V was trimmed by 2 bases and J by 6 bases, leaving 13 bases between them. Germline lookup yields CDR1 KGHSH and CDR2 LQKENI. The CDR3 sequence: CASSPYEPRAEAFF. The CDR3 nucleotides read TGTGCCAGCTCACCATACGAACCCAGAGCTGAAGCTTTCTTT.

This clonotype was observed a handful of times. The genes are TRBV12-3 or TRBV12-4 and TRBJ2-2; 7 positions agree with TRBD1. Trimming at V came to 5 bases and at J to 4 bases, leaving 7 bases not matched to a gene. CDR3 length: 15 amino acids. CDR3 DNA: TGTGCCAGCAGTCCTAGGGGGCTGGTCACCGGGGAGCTGTTTTTT. Encoded protein: CASSPRGLVTGELFF.

The gene calls are TRBV6-2 or TRBV6-3 and TRBJ2-3, with 13 bases lining up with TRBD2. CDR3 length: 16 amino acids. Germline V CDR1 and CDR2: MNHEY, SVGEGT. J lost 2 bases, V lost 5 bases, and 4 bases had no gene match. CDR3 amino acids: CASSTGLAGVTDTQYF. The CDR3 bases are TGTGCCAGCAGTACCGGACTAGCGGGGGTCACAGATACGCAGTATTTT.

This clonotype was detected a few times. The chain combines TRBV5-1 with TRBJ1-6; D unresolved. Looked up from germline, CDR1 is SGHRS and CDR2 is YFSETQ. The CDR3 consists of 13 residues. Trimming took off 6 bases at V and 5 bases at J, with 9 bases between the two ends. The CDR3 spells CASTGSDNSPLHF. The CDR3 bases are TGCGCCAGCACGGGCAGCGATAATTCACCCCTCCACTTT. The complete variable domain, with remaining parts taken from reference TRBV5-1 and TRBJ1-6, reads KAGVTQTPRYLIKTRGQQVTLSCSPISGHRSVSWYQQTPGQGLQFLFEYFSETQRNKGNFPGRFSGRQFSNSRSEMNVSTLELGDSALYLCASTGSDNSPLHFGNGTRLTVT.

The rearrangement links TRBV4-1 to TRBJ1-1; a weak D match, TRBD1 (5 bases). The CDR3 runs to 15 residues. Trimming left V 4 bases short and J 8 bases short, with 20 bases between. Germline assignment: CDR1 MGHRA and CDR2 YSYEKL. The DNA for the CDR3 is TGCGCCAGCAGCCCCGGGGCAGCCCGAAAAGTGGAAGCTTTCTTT. It encodes CASSPGAARKVEAFF.

This clonotype turned up a few times. This chain links TRBV5-4 with TRBJ2-7; D gene uncertain. The ends were cut back, 3 bases at V and 7 bases at J, with 11 bases in the middle. The CDR3 is made up of 12 amino acids. Looked up from germline, CDR1 is SGHNT and CDR2 is YYREEE (reference sequence). As DNA, the CDR3 is TGTGCCAGCAGCTCCGATGGGTTAGAGCAGTACGTC. Its translation: CASSSDGLEQYV.